This T cell receptor beta chain derives from a study of OX40 agonist ivuxolimab in advanced cancers. Regarding the research as a whole: The costimulatory receptor OX40 (CD134) was targeted by ivuxolimab, a fully human IgG2 agonistic monoclonal antibody. The point of sequencing TCRbeta in the periphery was to test whether ivuxolimab changed TCR sequence diversity and drove clonal T-cell expansion. Patients were allowed to have had prior anti-PD-1, anti-PD-L1 or anti-CTLA-4 therapy, and around 37% of the dose-escalation patients had previously received checkpoint inhibitors. The paper reports the monotherapy dose-escalation portion (N of about 50 patients) of the phase I ivuxolimab trial. Partial responses occurred in three dose-escalation patients, of whom one had hepatocellular carcinoma and two had cutaneous melanoma. Among the roughly 54 dose-escalation patients, around 19 had hepatocellular carcinoma, 15 or so melanoma, 9 renal cell carcinoma and 9 head and neck cancer. In the dose-escalation cohort, approximately 82% of patients were male, and the mean age was around 65 years with a range of roughly 23 to 90. Intravenous ivuxolimab was administered to patients every 2 weeks at six dose levels: 0.01, 0.1, 0.3, 1.5, 3 and 10 mg/kg. The research as a whole found: At doses of 0.1 to 3.0 mg/kg, clonal expansion of both CD4+ and CD8+ T cells in blood was seen between baseline and week 6. Partial responders in the 0.1-3.0 mg/kg groups had among the lowest normalized peripheral clonal expansion, especially among CD8+ T cells. Low levels of normalized T-cell clonal expansion were also seen in some nonresponding patients. After ivuxolimab, CD8+ T cells had more expanded clones than CD4+ T cells on average. Which antigens the clonally expanded peripheral T cells were specific for was not determined.

On this clone itself: No antigen is known for it. No much larger clone exists at a distance of one base, and base qualities are not known.

The CDR1 and CDR2 encoded by the germline V gene are SGHAT and FQNNGV. The CDR3 runs 14 residues from the cysteine to the phenylalanine. Kept here is only the CDR3 DNA, which spans 42 bases and is read in frame from base 1. V and J are trimmed by 4 bases and 3 bases, and the gene matches miss 2 bases of the junction. Genomic DNA was isolated from the sorted cells so that the TCRbeta CDR3 region could be sequenced. TCRbeta CDR3 regions were sequenced using the immunoSEQ Assay. TCRdb carries this immuneACCESS record with in-frame sequences only. Its versions omit some clonotypes, under half of them owing to an unresolved V gene in the studies checked, with the rest unexplained. For this sample the table gives 66,000 or so clones, of which about 85% were detected only once. The ten largest clones add up to 2% to 2.5% of the sample. Patients with autoimmune disease history or receiving systemic immunosuppression were excluded from the trial. Peripheral blood for TCR sequencing was collected from all dose cohorts at baseline, on cycle 4 day 1, and on cycle 7 day 1. Samples came from an open-label, multicenter, first-in-human phase I dose-escalation trial of ivuxolimab. Adults with locally advanced or metastatic melanoma, renal cell, hepatocellular, or head and neck squamous cell carcinoma were enrolled in the trial. Before TCR sequencing, CD4+ and CD8+ T cells were separately sorted from peripheral blood.

This sequence originates from an adult with an advanced solid tumor such as melanoma, head and neck, liver or kidney cancer. The receptor chain draws on TRBV11-2 and TRBJ2-3, with 9 central nucleotides matching TRBD2. The sample in question was CD4+ or CD8+ T cells sorted from blood, obtained in a trial of the OX40 agonist ivuxolimab. The bases are TGTGCCAGCAGCTCAGGACTAGCGACAGATACGCAGTATTTT. It translates to CASSSGLATDTQYF.